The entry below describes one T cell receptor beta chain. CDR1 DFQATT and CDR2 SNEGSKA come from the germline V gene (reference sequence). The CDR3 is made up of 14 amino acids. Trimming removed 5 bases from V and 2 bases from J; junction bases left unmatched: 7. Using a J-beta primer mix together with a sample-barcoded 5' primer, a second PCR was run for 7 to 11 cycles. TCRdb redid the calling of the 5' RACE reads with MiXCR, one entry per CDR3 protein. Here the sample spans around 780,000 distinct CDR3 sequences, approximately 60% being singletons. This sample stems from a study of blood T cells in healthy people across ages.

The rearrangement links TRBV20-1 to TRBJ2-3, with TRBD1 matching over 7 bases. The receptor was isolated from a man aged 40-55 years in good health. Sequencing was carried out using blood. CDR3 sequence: CSASTGTSTDTQYF. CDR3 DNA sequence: TGCAGTGCTTCGACAGGGACATCCACAGATACGCAGTATTTT.